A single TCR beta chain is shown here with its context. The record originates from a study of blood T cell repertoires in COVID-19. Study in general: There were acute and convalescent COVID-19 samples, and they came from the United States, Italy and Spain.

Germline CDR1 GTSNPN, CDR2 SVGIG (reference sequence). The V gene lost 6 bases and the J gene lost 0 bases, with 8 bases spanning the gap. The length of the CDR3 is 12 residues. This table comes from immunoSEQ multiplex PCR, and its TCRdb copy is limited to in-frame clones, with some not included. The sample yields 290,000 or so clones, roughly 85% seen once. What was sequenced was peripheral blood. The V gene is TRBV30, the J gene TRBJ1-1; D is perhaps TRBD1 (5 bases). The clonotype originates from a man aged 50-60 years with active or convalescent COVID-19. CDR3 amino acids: CACQDMNTEAFF. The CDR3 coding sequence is TGTGCCTGCCAGGACATGAACACTGAAGCTTTCTTT.